This TCR beta chain was documented in a study of cytomegalovirus exposure and HLA in healthy donors. The study ran its PCR with 60 Vbeta and 13 Jbeta primers. Clones were sequenced by immunoSEQ multiplex PCR, and TCRdb holds only the in-frame ones, with some missing. The top ten hold 2.7% of the sample, which has some 200,000 clones, around four fifths seen once. From germline, CDR1 is SSHAT and CDR2 FNYEAQ (reference sequence). V shed 4 bases and J shed 4 bases, with 9 bases lying between them. CDR3 size: 13 residues. This clone showed up just a few times. Sequencing was done on a sample of PBMCs. The source is a woman between 55 and 75 years old in good health and CMV-seropositive. The chain has TRBV7-7 and TRBJ2-3, with D hard to call. The DNA of the CDR3 is TGTGCCAGCAGCTACAGTGGTCCAGATACGCAGTATTTT. Protein product: CASSYSGPDTQYF.